Listed below are T cell receptor beta chains from one sample, sequenced in a study of shared clonotypes between healthy human individuals. The protocol was immunoSEQ multiplex PCR, while the TCRdb copy is restricted to in-frame clones and leaves out a portion. Among roughly 200,000 clones listed, approximately 61% were seen once. Sequencing was carried out using memory CD4+ T cells sorted from blood. All receptors come from a man aged 30 to 39 in good health. Each CDR3 is given with its conserved first and last residue. The D gene is left open where the match is weak. Some rows mark clone size as missing; the rest say once, few, many or name a class of expanded clone.

>NA|TRBJ2-7|NA|TRBV4-1
CASSQGDGHTYEQYF
TGCGCCAGCAGCCAAGGGGACGGACACACCTACGAGCAGTACTTC
>NA|TRBJ2-1|NA|TRBV5-4
CASSTKGGGSYNEQFF
TGTGCCAGCAGCACGAAGGGGGGGGGCTCCTACAATGAGCAGTTCTTC
>NA|TRBJ2-3|few|TRBV9
CASSVSSTDTQYF
TGTGCCAGCAGCGTATCAAGCACAGATACGCAGTATTTT
>TRBD2|TRBJ2-3|NA|TRBV30
CAWSLGGSRADTQYF
TGTGCCTGGAGTCTTGGCGGGAGTAGGGCAGATACGCAGTATTTT
>TRBD1|TRBJ2-7|once|TRBV7-9
CASTKTGTGSAYEQYF
TGTGCCAGCACCAAGACCGGGACAGGGTCGGCCTACGAGCAGTACTTC
>NA|TRBJ1-1|few|TRBV7-6
CASSLVKNTEAFF
TGTGCCAGCAGCTTAGTTAAGAACACTGAAGCTTTCTTT
>NA|TRBJ2-1|NA|TRBV6-1
CASSAVVGSSYNEQFF
TGTGCCAGCAGTGCTGTAGTAGGGAGCTCCTACAATGAGCAGTTCTTC
>TRBD2|TRBJ2-1|few|TRBV29-1
CSVVGASGEGYNEQFF
TGCAGCGTTGTCGGTGCTAGCGGGGAAGGGTACAATGAGCAGTTCTTC
>NA|TRBJ2-7|NA|TRBV9
CASSAGLNSYEQYF
TGTGCCAGCAGCGCCGGACTAAACTCCTACGAGCAGTACTTC
>NA|TRBJ2-3|NA|TRBV5-5
CASSSWATDTQYF
TGTGCCAGCAGCTCCTGGGCCACAGATACGCAGTATTTT
>NA|TRBJ2-3|many|TRBV5-1
CASSLQGPRTDTQYF
TGCGCCAGCAGCCTCCAGGGGCCCCGTACAGATACGCAGTATTTT
>NA|TRBJ2-1|few|TRBV2
CASREGLYNEQFF
TGTGCCAGCAGGGAGGGCCTATACAATGAGCAGTTCTTC
>NA|TRBJ1-3|NA|TRBV2
CASSGRSDASGNTIYF
TGTGCCAGCAGTGGAAGGAGTGACGCGTCCGGAAACACCATATATTTT
>NA|TRBJ2-5|NA|TRBV20-1
CSASGETQYF
TGCAGTGCCTCGGGGGAGACCCAGTACTTC
>TRBD1|TRBJ2-2|NA|TRBV28
CASSLSRLTGEAGELFF
TGTGCCAGCAGTTTATCTCGCCTGACAGGGGAGGCCGGGGAGCTGTTTTTT
>NA|TRBJ1-5|NA|TRBV19
CASSKGSNQPQHF
TGTGCCAGTAGTAAGGGAAGCAATCAGCCCCAGCATTTT
>NA|TRBJ1-2|NA|TRBV28
CASSLWRQAIIYGYTF
TGTGCCAGCAGTTTATGGAGACAGGCCATTATCTATGGCTACACCTTC
>TRBD2|TRBJ2-2|NA|TRBV11-2
CASSLGSLAGERYTGELFF
TGTGCCAGCAGCTTAGGGTCTTTAGCGGGAGAAAGGTACACCGGGGAGCTGTTTTTT
>NA|TRBJ2-5|NA|TRBV7-8
CASSPRVQETQYF
TGTGCCAGCAGCCCCAGGGTCCAAGAGACCCAGTACTTC
>NA|TRBJ2-3|NA|TRBV7-2
CASSSRSGTDTQYF
TGTGCCAGCAGCTCCCGCAGCGGCACAGATACGCAGTATTTT
>NA|TRBJ2-1|NA|TRBV29-1
CSVAGQPYNEQFF
TGCAGCGTCGCGGGACAGCCATACAATGAGCAGTTCTTC
>TRBD2|TRBJ2-1|NA|TRBV10-1
CASSDGLAGARRGSYNEQFF
TGCGCCAGCAGTGACGGACTAGCGGGAGCCCGTCGAGGCTCCTACAATGAGCAGTTCTTC
>NA|TRBJ1-5|NA|TRBV5-1
CASSLDDSSNQPQHF
TGCGCCAGCAGCTTGGACGACAGTAGCAATCAGCCCCAGCATTTT
>NA|TRBJ2-5|few|TRBV2
CASSQFQETQYF
TGTGCCAGCAGCCAATTCCAAGAGACCCAGTACTTC
>TRBD2|TRBJ2-1|NA|TRBV4-2
CASSQVVAGSSYNEQFF
TGTGCCAGCAGCCAAGTCGTAGCGGGAAGCTCCTACAATGAGCAGTTCTTC
>NA|TRBJ2-2|NA|TRBV2
CASSLEDYTGELFF
TGTGCCAGCAGTCTAGAAGATTACACCGGGGAGCTGTTTTTT
>TRBD2|TRBJ2-6|NA|TRBV7-2
CASSSTSGLISGANVLTF
TGTGCCAGCAGCTCGACTAGCGGCCTGATCTCTGGGGCCAACGTCCTGACTTTC
>TRBD1|TRBJ2-7|NA|TRBV6-5
CASSLLGQGAEQYF
TGTGCCAGCAGTTTACTTGGACAGGGTGCCGAGCAGTACTTC
>NA|TRBJ1-2|NA|TRBV10-2
CASSEGLSYTF
TGCGCCAGCAGTGAGGGACTTAGCTACACCTTC
>NA|TRBJ2-5|NA|TRBV5-1
CASSQSGGTGKETQYF
TGCGCCAGCAGCCAAAGCGGGGGGACAGGGAAAGAGACCCAGTACTTC
>TRBD1|TRBJ2-1|once|TRBV7-2
CASSSLTGVREQFF
TGTGCCAGCAGCTCTTTAACAGGGGTAAGGGAGCAGTTCTTC
>NA|TRBJ2-1|NA|TRBV28
CASSLVPATYNEQFF
TGTGCCAGCAGTTTAGTACCAGCCACCTACAATGAGCAGTTCTTC
>NA|TRBJ1-3|NA|TRBV19
CASSYRTDSGNTIYF
TGTGCCAGTAGTTACCGGACGGACTCTGGAAACACCATATATTTT
>NA|TRBJ2-3|NA|TRBV15
CATSRLTDTQYF
TGTGCCACCAGCAGACTCACAGATACGCAGTATTTT
>TRBD1|TRBJ2-7|few|TRBV19
CASRGGTGFYEQYF
TGTGCCAGTAGAGGCGGGACAGGGTTCTACGAGCAGTACTTC
>TRBD2|TRBJ2-3|NA|TRBV6-1
CASSEGGSGSFPQYF
TGTGCCAGCAGTGAGGGGGGAAGCGGGAGCTTTCCGCAGTATTTT
>NA|TRBJ2-7|NA|TRBV28
CASSPQTRRIIYEQYF
TGTGCCAGCAGTCCCCAGACACGTCGGATTATCTACGAGCAGTACTTC
>NA|TRBJ2-1|few|TRBV7-8
CASSLVPRDNEQFF
TGTGCCAGCAGCTTAGTCCCCCGAGACAATGAGCAGTTCTTC
>TRBD2|TRBJ2-5|few|TRBV25-1
CASSDLAGGKQETQYF
TGTGCCAGCAGTGATCTAGCGGGAGGAAAACAAGAGACCCAGTACTTC
>NA|TRBJ2-7|NA|TRBV18
CASSPPSYYEQYF
TGTGCCAGCTCACCACCGTCTTACTACGAGCAGTACTTC
>TRBD2|TRBJ2-3|NA|TRBV11-2
CASSLDGGRMDTQYF
TGTGCCAGCAGCTTAGATGGCGGGAGAATGGATACGCAGTATTTT
>TRBD2|TRBJ2-1|NA|TRBV27
CASTKGGRNEQFF
TGTGCCAGTACAAAGGGCGGGAGGAATGAGCAGTTCTTC
>TRBD1|TRBJ1-5|NA|TRBV28
CASSLRPPDRALHF
TGTGCCAGCAGTCTCCGGCCCCCCGACAGGGCTCTGCATTTT
>NA|TRBJ1-1|NA|TRBV6-5
CASRSTADYEAFF
TGTGCCAGCAGGTCGACAGCCGACTATGAAGCTTTCTTT
>TRBD1|TRBJ1-1|many|TRBV18
CASSPALPGQNNEAFF
TGTGCCAGCTCACCAGCTCTTCCGGGACAGAACAATGAAGCTTTCTTT
>NA|TRBJ2-1|NA|TRBV5-1
CASRPTDISYNEQFF
TGCGCCAGCAGGCCGACAGACATCTCCTACAATGAGCAGTTCTTC
>NA|TRBJ2-3|NA|TRBV9
CASSVNTDTQYF
TGTGCCAGCAGCGTTAACACAGATACGCAGTATTTT
>TRBD1|TRBJ1-4|NA|TRBV30
CAWSVRQTGQLEKLFF
TGTGCCTGGAGTGTGAGGCAGACGGGACAGCTCGAAAAACTGTTTTTT
>NA|TRBJ1-3|NA|TRBV5-1
CASSLDTTGNTIYF
TGCGCCAGCAGCTTGGACACCACTGGAAACACCATATATTTT
>NA|TRBJ2-3|NA|TRBV5-1
CASSLLPGASTDTQYF
TGCGCCAGCAGCTTGCTTCCCGGGGCTAGCACAGATACGCAGTATTTT
>TRBD2|TRBJ2-1|NA|TRBV11-2
CASSGVGVAGKSYNEQFF
TGTGCCAGCAGCGGGGTGGGGGTAGCGGGAAAGAGTTACAATGAGCAGTTCTTC
>NA|TRBJ2-7|NA|TRBV16
CASSQGVLASEQYF
TGTGCCAGCAGCCAAGGTGTGTTGGCCTCCGAGCAGTACTTC
>NA|TRBJ2-1|NA|TRBV2
CASSGTSEQFF
TGTGCCAGCAGTGGGACCTCTGAGCAGTTCTTC